The entry that follows covers one T cell receptor (beta chain) sequence. Its antigen is not known. The sample originates from a study of cytomegalovirus exposure and HLA in healthy donors. The wider study: The Caucasian-associated ancestry cluster contained 81% of the approximately 430 genotyped donors.

Primers for the PCR totalled 60 Vbeta and 13 Jbeta. Sequenced by immunoSEQ multiplex PCR; TCRdb stores in-frame clones only, minus some. The table has 99,000 or so clones, around 86% seen once. Study-level results: No immune exposure information besides CMV serostatus was available. In a later analysis, DRB1 alleles had the most associated TCRs; HLA-C alleles the fewest.

Each donor was healthy, and each was a bone marrow donor. The V segment lost 0 bases and the J segment 0 bases; nucleotides outside the gene matches: 3. This CDR3 has 16 amino acids. Germline CDR1 SGDLS, CDR2 YYNGEE. The clonotype originates from a female donor in good health and CMV-seropositive. V and J are TRBV9 and TRBJ1-1; 9 nucleotides match TRBD1. The sequencing input was PBMCs. The CDR3 region is CASSVGTGVMNTEAFF. The DNA for the CDR3 is TGTGCCAGCAGCGTAGGGACAGGGGTTATGAACACTGAAGCTTTCTTT.